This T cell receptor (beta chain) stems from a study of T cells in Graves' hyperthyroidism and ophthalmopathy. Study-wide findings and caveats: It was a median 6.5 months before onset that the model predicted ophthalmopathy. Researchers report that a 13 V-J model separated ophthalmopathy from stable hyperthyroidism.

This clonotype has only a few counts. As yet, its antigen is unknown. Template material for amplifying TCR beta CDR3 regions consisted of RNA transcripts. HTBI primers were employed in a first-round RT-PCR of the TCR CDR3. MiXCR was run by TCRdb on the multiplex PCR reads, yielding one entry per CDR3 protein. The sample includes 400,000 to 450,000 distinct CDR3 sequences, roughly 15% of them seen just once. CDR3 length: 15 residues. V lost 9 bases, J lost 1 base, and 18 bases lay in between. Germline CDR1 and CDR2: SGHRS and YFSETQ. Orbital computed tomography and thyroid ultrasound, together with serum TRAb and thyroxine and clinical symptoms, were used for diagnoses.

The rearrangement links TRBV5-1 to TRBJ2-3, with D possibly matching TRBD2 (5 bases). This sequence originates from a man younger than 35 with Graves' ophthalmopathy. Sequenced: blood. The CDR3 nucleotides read TGCGCCACTTCGCTGCTAGCTTCGGGCACAGATACGCAGTATTTT. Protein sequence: CATSLLASGTDTQYF.